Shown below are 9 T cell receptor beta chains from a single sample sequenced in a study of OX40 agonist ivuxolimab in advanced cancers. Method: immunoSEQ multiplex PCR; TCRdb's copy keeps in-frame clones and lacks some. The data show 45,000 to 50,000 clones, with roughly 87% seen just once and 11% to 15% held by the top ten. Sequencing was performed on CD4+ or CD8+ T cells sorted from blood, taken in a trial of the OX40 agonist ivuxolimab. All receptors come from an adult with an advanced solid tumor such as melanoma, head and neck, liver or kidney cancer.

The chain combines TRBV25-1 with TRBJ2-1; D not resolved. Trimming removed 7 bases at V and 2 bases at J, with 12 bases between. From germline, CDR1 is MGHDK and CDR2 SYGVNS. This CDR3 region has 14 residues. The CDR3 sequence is CASKSRYPYNEQFF. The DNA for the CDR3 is TGTGCCAGCAAGTCGCGGTACCCCTACAATGAGCAGTTCTTC.

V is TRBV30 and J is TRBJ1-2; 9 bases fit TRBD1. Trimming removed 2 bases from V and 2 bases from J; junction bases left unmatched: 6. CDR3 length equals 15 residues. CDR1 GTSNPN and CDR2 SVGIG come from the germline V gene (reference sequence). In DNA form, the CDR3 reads TGTGCCTGGAGTCCAGGGACAGGGCTCAACTATGGCTACACCTTC. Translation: CAWSPGTGLNYGYTF.

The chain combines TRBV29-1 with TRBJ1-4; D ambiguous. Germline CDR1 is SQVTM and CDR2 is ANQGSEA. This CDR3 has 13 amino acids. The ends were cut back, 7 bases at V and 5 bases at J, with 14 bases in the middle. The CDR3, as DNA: TGCAGCGCCAGAATTGACCAGAATGAAAAACTGTTTTTT. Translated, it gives CSARIDQNEKLFF.

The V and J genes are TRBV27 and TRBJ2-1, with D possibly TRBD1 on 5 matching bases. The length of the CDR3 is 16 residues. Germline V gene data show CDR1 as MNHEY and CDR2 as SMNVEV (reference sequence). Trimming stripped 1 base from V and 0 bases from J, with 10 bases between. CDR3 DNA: TGTGCCAGCAGTTTATTAAGGCAGGGCTCCTACAATGAGCAGTTCTTC. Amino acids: CASSLLRQGSYNEQFF.

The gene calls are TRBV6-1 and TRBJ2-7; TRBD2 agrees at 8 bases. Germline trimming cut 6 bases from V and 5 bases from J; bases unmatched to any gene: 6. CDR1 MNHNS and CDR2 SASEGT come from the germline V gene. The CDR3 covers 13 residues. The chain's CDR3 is CASSPGGRDEQYF. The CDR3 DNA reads TGTGCCAGCAGCCCGGGGGGGAGGGACGAGCAGTACTTC.

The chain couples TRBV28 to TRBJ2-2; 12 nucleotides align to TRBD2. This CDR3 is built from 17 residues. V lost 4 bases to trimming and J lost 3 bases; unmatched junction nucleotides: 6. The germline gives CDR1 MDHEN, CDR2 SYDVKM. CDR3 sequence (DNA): TGTGCCAGCAGTTCGCGGACTAGCGGGACCCACACCGGGGAGCTGTTTTTT. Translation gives CASSSRTSGTHTGELFF.

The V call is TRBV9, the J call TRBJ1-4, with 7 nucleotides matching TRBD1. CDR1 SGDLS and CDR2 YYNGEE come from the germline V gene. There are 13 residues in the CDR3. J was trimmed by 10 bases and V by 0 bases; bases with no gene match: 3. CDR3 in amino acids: CASSVGGGGKLFF. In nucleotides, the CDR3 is TGTGCCAGCAGCGTAGGAGGGGGCGGAAAACTGTTTTTT.

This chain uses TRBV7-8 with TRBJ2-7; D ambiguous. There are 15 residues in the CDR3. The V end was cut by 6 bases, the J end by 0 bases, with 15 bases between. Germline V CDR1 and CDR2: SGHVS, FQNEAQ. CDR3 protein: CASRPRLLPSYEQYF. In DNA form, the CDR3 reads TGTGCCAGCAGACCGAGACTGCTACCCTCCTACGAGCAGTACTTC. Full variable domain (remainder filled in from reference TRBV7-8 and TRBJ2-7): GAGVSQSPRYKVAKRGQDVALRCDPISGHVSLFWYQQALGQGPEFLTYFQNEAQLDKSGLPSDRFFAERPEGSVSTLKIQRTQQEDSAVYLCASRPRLLPSYEQYFGPGTRLTVT.

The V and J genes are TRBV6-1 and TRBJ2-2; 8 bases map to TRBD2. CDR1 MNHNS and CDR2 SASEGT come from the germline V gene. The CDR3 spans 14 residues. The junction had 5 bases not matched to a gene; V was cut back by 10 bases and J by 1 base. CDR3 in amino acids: CATPGTRNTGELFF. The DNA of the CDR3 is TGTGCCACCCCCGGGACTAGGAACACCGGGGAGCTGTTTTTT.